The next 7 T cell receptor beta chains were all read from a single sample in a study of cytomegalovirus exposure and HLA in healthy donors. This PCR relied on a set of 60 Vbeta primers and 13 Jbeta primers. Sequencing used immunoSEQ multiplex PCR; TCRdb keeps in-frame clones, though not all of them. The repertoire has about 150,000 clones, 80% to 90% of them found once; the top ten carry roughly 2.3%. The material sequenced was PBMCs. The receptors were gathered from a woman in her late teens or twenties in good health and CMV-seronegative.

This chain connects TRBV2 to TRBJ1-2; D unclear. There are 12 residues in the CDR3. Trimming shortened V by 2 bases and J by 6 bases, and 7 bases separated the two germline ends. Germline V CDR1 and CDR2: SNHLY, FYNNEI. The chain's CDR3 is CASSERLHGYTF. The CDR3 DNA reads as TGTGCCAGCAGTGAAAGACTCCATGGCTACACCTTC.

CDR3 coding DNA: TGTGCCAGTAGCCGGGACAGGGGACCCTACGAGCAGTACTTC. It specifies CASSRDRGPYEQYF. The chain has TRBV19 and TRBJ2-7, with 10 bases aligning to TRBD1. Germline loops: CDR1 LNHDA, CDR2 SQIVND (reference sequence). The ends lost 6 bases at V and 2 bases at J; junction bases unmatched: 4. CDR3 size: 14 residues.

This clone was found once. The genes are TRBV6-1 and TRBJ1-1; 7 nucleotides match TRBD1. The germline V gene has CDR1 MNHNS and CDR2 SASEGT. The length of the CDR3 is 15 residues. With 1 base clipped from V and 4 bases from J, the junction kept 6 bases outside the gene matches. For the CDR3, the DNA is TGTGCCAGCAGTGAAGACGTGGCAGGGGGCACTGAAGCTTTCTTT. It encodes CASSEDVAGGTEAFF.

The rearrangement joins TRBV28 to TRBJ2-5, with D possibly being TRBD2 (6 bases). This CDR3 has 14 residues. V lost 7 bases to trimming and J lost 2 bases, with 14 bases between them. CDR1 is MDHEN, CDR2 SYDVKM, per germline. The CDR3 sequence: CASKGGWIQETQYF. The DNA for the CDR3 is TGTGCCAGCAAAGGAGGGTGGATTCAAGAGACCCAGTACTTC.

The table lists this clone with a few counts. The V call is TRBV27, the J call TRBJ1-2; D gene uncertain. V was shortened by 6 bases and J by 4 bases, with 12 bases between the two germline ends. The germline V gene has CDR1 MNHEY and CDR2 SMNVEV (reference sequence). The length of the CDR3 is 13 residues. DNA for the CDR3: TGTGCCAGCAGCTCACAGTTGGCCTATGGCTACACCTTC. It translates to CASSSQLAYGYTF.

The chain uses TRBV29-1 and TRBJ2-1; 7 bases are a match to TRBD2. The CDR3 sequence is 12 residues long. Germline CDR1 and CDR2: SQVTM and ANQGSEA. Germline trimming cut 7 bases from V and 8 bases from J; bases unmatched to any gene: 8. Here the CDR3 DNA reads TGCAGCGCTCGACTAGCAGGTCATGAGCAGTTCTTC. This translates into CSARLAGHEQFF.

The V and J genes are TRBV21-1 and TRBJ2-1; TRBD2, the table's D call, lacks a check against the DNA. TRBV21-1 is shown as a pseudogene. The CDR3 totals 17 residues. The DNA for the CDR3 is TGTGCCAGCACCATAAAGATCAGGACTACCCCGGGCGATGAGCAGTTCTTC. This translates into CASTIKIRTTPGDEQFF.